A single sample gave rise to the 21 T cell receptor beta chains below, sequenced in a study of blood T cell repertoires in COVID-19. Assay: immunoSEQ multiplex PCR; the TCRdb copy retains only in-frame clones and omits some. The sample lists 250,000 to 300,000 clones, about nine tenths occurring once. Sample: peripheral blood. The receptors originated from a woman in her fifties or sixties who had recovered from COVID-19.

The V gene is TRBV30, the J gene TRBJ1-4; 7 bases map to TRBD1. CDR3 size: 15 residues. V gave up 0 bases and J gave up 3 bases; unmatched junction bases: 4. Germline V gene data show CDR1 as GTSNPN and CDR2 as SVGIG (reference sequence). The CDR3 sequence: CAWSVQGWANEKLFF. DNA for the CDR3: TGTGCCTGGAGTGTACAGGGGTGGGCTAATGAAAAACTGTTTTTT.

The chain is built from TRBV3-1 (or the pseudogene TRBV3-2) and TRBJ2-1; TRBD2 aligns across 11 bases. In germline, CDR1 is LGHDT, CDR2 YNNKEL (reference sequence). This CDR3 has 15 residues. The V and J ends lost 5 bases and 2 bases, in that order; junction bases with no gene match: 2. The CDR3 is CASSFSGRAYNEQFF. Here the CDR3 DNA reads TGTGCCAGCAGCTTTAGCGGGAGGGCCTACAATGAGCAGTTCTTC.

This chain connects TRBV10-3 to TRBJ1-6, with 10 bases fitting TRBD1. Germline loops: CDR1 ENHRY, CDR2 SYGVKD. This CDR3 comprises 15 residues. Germline trimming cut 6 bases from V and 7 bases from J; bases unmatched to any gene: 6. In DNA, the CDR3 is TGTGCCATCAGGCCCGGGACAGGGGAAAATTCACCCCTCCACTTT. Translating it yields CAIRPGTGENSPLHF.

This clone has just a few counts. The genes are TRBV14 and TRBJ2-7; 10 bases align to TRBD1. From germline, CDR1 is SGHDN and CDR2 FVKESK. The CDR3 totals 14 residues. The V gene end was trimmed by 3 bases and the J gene end by 3 bases; junction bases not matched to a gene: 2. The CDR3 here is CASSQTGGIYEQYF. In DNA, the CDR3 is TGTGCCAGCAGCCAGACAGGGGGCATCTACGAGCAGTACTTC.

The genes are TRBV3-1 (or the pseudogene TRBV3-2) and TRBJ1-2; maybe TRBD1 (5 bases). Trimming cost V 4 bases and J 4 bases, with 10 bases left between them. CDR1 is LGHDT and CDR2 is YNNKEL in the germline V gene (reference sequence). The CDR3 length is 13 residues. In nucleotides, the CDR3 is TGTGCCAGCAGCCGGAGGGGTCTCTATGGCTACACCTTC. It yields the protein CASSRRGLYGYTF.

The gene calls are TRBV6-5 and TRBJ1-5, with D unclear. Germline loops: CDR1 MNHEY, CDR2 SVGAGI. The CDR3 spans 12 residues. The germline V and J ends were trimmed by 7 bases and 4 bases, with 8 bases remaining between them. The CDR3 DNA follows: TGTGCCAGCACTACGGGGAATCAGCCCCAGCATTTT. It specifies CASTTGNQPQHF.

V gene TRBV27 combines with J gene TRBJ1-4; maybe TRBD1 (6 bases). CDR1 and CDR2 (germline): MNHEY, SMNVEV (reference sequence). The CDR3 spans 16 residues. V lost 5 bases to trimming and J lost 0 bases, with 13 bases between them. The CDR3 nucleotides are TGTGCCAGCAGTCCAGGACAGCTTTCAACTAATGAAAAACTGTTTTTT. Translating gives CASSPGQLSTNEKLFF.

The chain links TRBV5-1 to TRBJ1-4; 8 nucleotides agree with TRBD1. CDR1 is SGHRS and CDR2 is YFSETQ in the germline V gene. CDR3 length equals 15 residues. After removal of 4 bases from V and 8 bases from J, the junction contained 10 bases not matched to a gene. CDR3 sequence: CASSTGQGPGEKLFF. DNA of the CDR3: TGCGCCAGCAGCACCGGACAGGGCCCCGGGGAAAAACTGTTTTTT.

This chain's CDR3 is CASSLSAANYGYTF. As DNA, the CDR3 is TGTGCCAGCAGCTTAAGCGCAGCCAATTATGGCTACACCTTC. The rearrangement joins TRBV7-2 to TRBJ1-2; no definite D call. Trimming cost V 2 bases and J 5 bases, with 12 bases left between them. The germline V gene has CDR1 SGHTA and CDR2 FQGNSA. The CDR3 is made up of 14 amino acids.

This chain uses TRBV28 with TRBJ1-2, with D maybe TRBD1 (6 bases). The CDR3 sequence is 15 residues long. The V end lost 5 bases, the J end lost 1 base, and 14 bases lay between the germline ends. Germline values: CDR1 MDHEN, CDR2 SYDVKM. Written as DNA, the CDR3 is TGTGCCAGCAGTGTGCGACAGGTTGTTAACTATGGCTACACCTTC. It specifies CASSVRQVVNYGYTF.

The genes are TRBV25-1 and TRBJ2-2; 9 bases match TRBD1. The CDR3 extends over 15 amino acids. Germline V gives CDR1 MGHDK, CDR2 SYGVNS. Unmatched junction bases numbered 5, after V lost 5 bases and J lost 4 bases. The CDR3 DNA follows: TGTGCCAGCAGTTCTCGGGACAGGGTCACCGGGGAGCTGTTTTTT. Its protein product is CASSSRDRVTGELFF.

This rearrangement joins TRBV20-1 to TRBJ1-1; D unresolved. V was pared by 3 bases and J by 0 bases, with 8 bases between. Per the germline V gene, CDR1 is DFQATT and CDR2 is SNEGSKA (reference sequence). The CDR3 consists of 13 residues. CDR3 in DNA: TGCAGTGCTAGTAGCCCGCTGAACACTGAAGCTTTCTTT. Translation gives CSASSPLNTEAFF.

This clone was seen only a few times. The chain couples TRBV2 to TRBJ1-1; D unclear. The CDR3 is 11 residues long. Germline-derived CDR1 and CDR2 are SNHLY and FYNNEI. V lost 7 bases and J lost 5, with 8 bases in between. The CDR3 protein is CASTERTEAFF. DNA of the CDR3: TGTGCCAGCACCGAGCGAACTGAAGCTTTCTTT.

The chain employs TRBV5-1 and TRBJ2-1, with a possible D match to TRBD2 (6 bases). There are 16 residues in the CDR3. Per germline, CDR1 SGHRS and CDR2 YFSETQ. V dropped 0 bases and J dropped 9 bases, with 19 bases sitting between them. The CDR3, as DNA: TGCGCCAGCAGCTTGGCCCCGTCGGGGGTAGAGCGTGAGCAGTTCTTC. Its translation: CASSLAPSGVEREQFF.

CDR3 residues: CAWRPSGLAEQFF. As DNA, the CDR3 is TGTGCCTGGAGGCCCTCGGGACTTGCGGAGCAGTTCTTC. V and J are TRBV30 and TRBJ2-1; TRBD2 might be the D (6 bases). V gave up 3 bases and J gave up 10 bases, with 16 bases separating them. In germline, CDR1 is GTSNPN, CDR2 SVGIG (reference sequence). This CDR3 is 13 amino acids long.

This clone was observed a handful of times. The chain couples TRBV4-3 to TRBJ1-2; 7 bases fit TRBD1. The V gene's germline CDR1 is LGHNA and CDR2 YSLEER. V was clipped by 0 bases and J by 4 bases; unmatched bases: 5. This CDR3 has 15 residues. CDR3 sequence: CASSQDWGQSYGYTF. In DNA form, the CDR3 reads TGCGCCAGCAGCCAAGACTGGGGACAGAGCTATGGCTACACCTTC.

The chain couples TRBV27 to TRBJ1-1; 10 nucleotides match TRBD1. The CDR3 totals 15 residues. Trimming took 4 bases from V and 3 from J; bases not matched to a gene: 5. Germline V gene sequence: CDR1 MNHEY, CDR2 SMNVEV (reference sequence). CDR3 loop: CASSSGQGGDTEAFF. CDR3 in DNA: TGTGCCAGCAGTTCAGGACAGGGGGGGGACACTGAAGCTTTCTTT.

The gene calls are TRBV5-1 and TRBJ2-1; 9 bases are shared with TRBD2. This CDR3 has 14 residues. V lost 2 bases, J lost 7 bases, and 4 bases stayed unmatched. Germline V CDR1 and CDR2: SGHRS, YFSETQ. The CDR3 protein is CASSLSGRKNEQFF. The CDR3 DNA sequence: TGCGCCAGCAGCTTAAGCGGGAGGAAGAATGAGCAGTTCTTC.

The J gene is TRBJ1-2, the V gene TRBV5-5, with D unclear. V dropped 2 bases and J dropped 4 bases, with 21 bases sitting between them. The CDR3 has 17 residues. Germline lookup yields CDR1 SGHKS and CDR2 YYEKEE (reference sequence). CDR3 sequence reads: CASSFGVRSWEPYGYTF. The CDR3 nucleotides read TGTGCCAGCAGCTTCGGGGTGAGGAGTTGGGAGCCCTATGGCTACACCTTC.

The chain joins TRBV6-2 or TRBV6-3 to TRBJ1-5, with D possibly being TRBD1 (5 bases). The CDR3 extends over 17 amino acids. Per the germline V gene, CDR1 is MNHEY and CDR2 is SVGEGT. The germline V and J ends were trimmed by 5 bases and 2 bases, with 19 bases remaining between them. CDR3 in DNA: TGTGCCAGCAGTAGGGGCAGGAAGGGTTTCGGCAATCAGCCCCAGCATTTT. Amino acid sequence: CASSRGRKGFGNQPQHF.

The rearrangement joins TRBV4-3 to TRBJ2-5; 16 bases align to TRBD2. Germline-derived CDR1 and CDR2 are LGHNA and YSLEER. The junction had 1 base not matched to a gene; V was cut back by 3 bases and J by 3 bases. The CDR3 length is 16 residues. The CDR3 DNA reads TGCGCCAGCAGCCAGGGGACTAGCGGGAGGGAAGAGACCCAGTACTTC. The encoded protein is CASSQGTSGREETQYF.